This T cell receptor beta chain was profiled in a study of blood T cell repertoires in COVID-19. In the study overall: The study drew acute and convalescent COVID-19 samples from the United States, Italy and Spain. From T cells, B-cell-depleted T cells, or PBMCs came the material, which was cDNA or gDNA.

Germline V gene lookup returns CDR1 SGDLS and CDR2 YYNGEE. CDR3 size: 15 residues. J was trimmed by 0 bases and V by 3 bases; bases with no gene match: 3. Generated by immunoSEQ multiplex PCR, the TCRdb table keeps only in-frame clones and is missing some. Of 200,000 to 250,000 clones listed, 80% to 90% are singletons. The source is a man younger than 30 with active or convalescent COVID-19. V usage is TRBV9 and J usage is TRBJ1-1, with TRBD1 identical over 9 bases. Sequenced: peripheral blood. The CDR3 loop is CASSGDRVMNTEAFF. CDR3 coding DNA: TGTGCCAGCAGCGGGGACAGGGTGATGAACACTGAAGCTTTCTTT.